The 3 T cell receptor beta chains in this list originate from one sample, sequenced in a study of blood T cell repertoires in COVID-19. Profiling relied on immunoSEQ multiplex PCR, and the TCRdb table lists in-frame clones only, not all of them. The data show around 78,000 clones, 86% seen once. Input material: peripheral blood. The source is a man between 50 and 59 years old with active or convalescent COVID-19.

The chain uses TRBV7-2 and TRBJ1-2; 7 positions agree with TRBD1. The CDR3 extends over 13 amino acids. CDR1 is SGHTA and CDR2 is FQGNSA in the germline V gene. The ends lost 7 bases at V and 8 bases at J; junction bases unmatched: 10. DNA for the CDR3: TGTGCCAGCACCCCGACAGGGTTAGGCGGCTACACCTTC. Translated: CASTPTGLGGYTF.

This clone was observed a handful of times. J is TRBJ2-7 and V is TRBV28; D is unclear. The V gene lost 5 bases and the J gene lost 0 bases, with 5 bases spanning the gap. Germline CDR1 and CDR2: MDHEN and SYDVKM. The CDR3 has 12 residues. CDR3 residues: CASSRDSYEQYF. Here the CDR3 DNA reads TGTGCCAGCAGTCGAGACTCCTACGAGCAGTACTTC.

For the CDR3, the DNA is TGTGCCAGCAGCCCGAGGACAGGCGTGGCGGGCACTGAAGCTTTCTTT. Translating gives CASSPRTGVAGTEAFF. This rearrangement joins TRBV9 to TRBJ1-1; 7 nucleotides line up with TRBD1. The CDR3 consists of 16 residues. CDR1 is SGDLS and CDR2 is YYNGEE in the germline V gene. With 4 bases clipped from V and 4 bases from J, the junction kept 13 bases outside the gene matches.